This T cell receptor (beta chain) was profiled in a study of T cells in Graves' hyperthyroidism and ophthalmopathy. Study at large: Specimen type is peripheral blood, collected at initial diagnosis prior to any treatment. General study points: The blood repertoire included most of the expanded thyroid clonotypes above 0.001.

Amplified TCR beta CDR3 regions came from RNA transcripts. The HTBI primer set was used in a first-round RT-PCR of the TCR CDR3. TCRdb re-called the multiplex PCR reads through MiXCR, storing one row per CDR3 protein. The sample has 450,000 to 500,000 distinct CDR3 sequences, 20% to 25% seen once. V gave up 7 bases and J gave up 7 bases; unmatched junction bases: 4. This CDR3 region has 12 residues. This clonotype was seen a few times. Antigen: not known. Sequencing was carried out using blood. This TCR came from a woman in her 70s with Graves' ophthalmopathy. The genes are TRBV12-3 or TRBV12-4 and TRBJ1-1; 9 bases line up with TRBD1. The CDR3 loop reads CASTRGQGEAFF. The CDR3 nucleotides are TGTGCCAGCACCAGGGGACAGGGTGAAGCTTTCTTT.